A selection of T cell receptor beta chains follows, all from one sample in a study of T cell repertoires in cytomegalovirus infection. TCRdb ran MiXCR on the reads and lists one entry per CDR3 protein. This table holds roughly 920,000 distinct CDR3 sequences, around 31% found once. Antigen specificity for these receptors is unknown. The sample was cultured CD8+ T cells from PBMCs, taken from culture after CMV antigen stimulation. These receptor sequences come from a human donor in good health (CMV status not recorded). Some clones in this sample may be carry-over from other donors' samples. CDR3s include the opening cysteine and the closing phenylalanine or tryptophan. A D gene is named only where the DNA matches it firmly. The size of a clone is reported for some rows only, either as once, few or many, or as a class for expanded clones.

V: TRBV11-3; J: TRBJ1-5; size: many; D: -; CDR3: CASSSSRDKRGGQPQHF; DNA: TGTGCCAGCAGCTCCTCTAGGGACAAAAGAGGAGGACAGCCCCAGCATTTT
V: TRBV28; J: TRBJ1-1; size: -; D: -; CDR3: CANSSRARATEAFF; DNA: TGTGCCAACAGTTCCAGGGCTCGAGCCACTGAAGCTTTCTTT
V: TRBV5-1; J: TRBJ1-1; size: -; D: -; CDR3: CASSSGPRKNTEAFF; DNA: TGCGCCAGCAGCTCGGGCCCAAGAAAGAACACTGAAGCTTTCTTT
V: TRBV19; J: TRBJ1-1; size: once; D: -; CDR3: CASSIPTLTEAFF; DNA: TGTGCCAGTAGTATACCAACCCTTACTGAAGCTTTCTTT
V: TRBV27; J: TRBJ1-2; size: -; D: -; CDR3: CASSLSPTNYGYTF; DNA: TGTGCCAGCAGTTTATCGCCGACTAACTATGGCTACACCTTC
V: TRBV2; J: TRBJ1-5; size: -; D: TRBD1; CDR3: CASSEPGQGMRNQPQHF; DNA: TGTGCCAGCAGTGAACCGGGACAGGGGATGCGCAATCAGCCCCAGCATTTT
V: TRBV7-9; J: TRBJ2-4; size: many; D: -; CDR3: CASSLDQNIQYF; DNA: TGTGCCAGCAGCTTGGACCAAAACATTCAGTACTTC
V: TRBV6-1; J: TRBJ1-6; size: many; D: -; CDR3: CASSPGSSSYNSPLHF; DNA: TGTGCCAGCAGTCCCGGTAGCAGCTCCTATAATTCACCCCTCCACTTT
V: TRBV5-1; J: TRBJ1-1; size: -; D: TRBD1; CDR3: CASSPVDRENTEAFF; DNA: TGCGCCAGCAGCCCCGTCGACAGGGAGAACACTGAAGCTTTCTTT
V: TRBV7-2; J: TRBJ2-3; size: many; D: TRBD2; CDR3: CASSSALLAGDPTDTQYF; DNA: TGTGCCAGCAGCTCCGCATTACTAGCGGGGGACCCTACAGATACGCAGTATTTT
V: TRBV12-3/TRBV12-4; J: TRBJ1-1; size: -; D: -; CDR3: CASSFSGGRLNTEAFF; DNA: TGTGCCAGCAGTTTTTCTGGGGGACGACTGAACACTGAAGCTTTCTTT
V: TRBV20-1; J: TRBJ2-7; size: many; D: -; CDR3: CSAGLRESYEQYF; DNA: TGCAGTGCGGGACTCCGGGAATCCTACGAGCAGTACTTC
V: TRBV6-6; J: TRBJ2-2; size: few; D: -; CDR3: CASSYVVSGELFF; DNA: TGTGCCAGCAGTTACGTTGTGAGCGGGGAGCTGTTTTTT
V: TRBV28; J: TRBJ1-6; size: -; D: -; CDR3: CASSLEAAYNSPLHF; DNA: TGTGCCAGCAGTTTGGAGGCAGCTTATAATTCACCCCTCCACTTT
V: TRBV7-6; J: TRBJ1-1; size: many; D: -; CDR3: CASSPGASNTEAFF; DNA: TGTGCCAGCAGCCCGGGGGCATCGAACACTGAAGCTTTCTTT
V: TRBV9; J: TRBJ1-1; size: -; D: -; CDR3: CASSVGSAGEAFF; DNA: TGTGCCAGCAGCGTAGGGTCTGCGGGTGAAGCTTTCTTT
V: TRBV27; J: TRBJ1-1; size: few; D: -; CDR3: CASSPPGDLRMNTEAFF; DNA: TGTGCCAGCAGTCCCCCAGGGGACCTTAGAATGAACACTGAAGCTTTCTTT
V: TRBV29-1; J: TRBJ1-1; size: -; D: -; CDR3: CSVVVPRDTEAFF; DNA: TGCAGCGTTGTTGTTCCGCGGGACACTGAAGCTTTCTTT
V: TRBV6-1; J: TRBJ2-3; size: many; D: TRBD2; CDR3: CASSENERGEYTDTQYF; DNA: TGTGCCAGCAGTGAAAATGAGCGGGGAGAATACACAGATACGCAGTATTTT
V: TRBV7-3; J: TRBJ2-1; size: few; D: TRBD2; CDR3: CASSLTGGALDEQFF; DNA: TGTGCCAGCAGCTTAACCGGGGGGGCCTTGGATGAGCAGTTCTTC
V: TRBV7-9; J: TRBJ1-2; size: few; D: -; CDR3: CASSLEGRGAYGYTF; DNA: TGTGCCAGCAGCCTCGAGGGCAGGGGCGCCTATGGCTACACCTTC
V: TRBV6-5; J: TRBJ1-1; size: -; D: TRBD1; CDR3: CASSYGDRGYAEAFF; DNA: TGTGCCAGCAGTTACGGGGACAGGGGGTACGCTGAAGCTTTCTTT
V: TRBV11-2; J: TRBJ1-1; size: -; D: -; CDR3: CASSLDREPNTEAFF; DNA: TGTGCCAGCAGCTTAGACAGGGAGCCCAACACTGAAGCTTTCTTT
V: TRBV20-1; J: TRBJ1-2; size: few; D: -; CDR3: CSARPDSTYGYTF; DNA: TGCAGTGCTAGGCCCGACTCAACCTATGGCTACACCTTC
V: TRBV7-9; J: TRBJ1-5; size: once; D: -; CDR3: CASSRVNSNQPQHF; DNA: TGTGCCAGCAGTCGGGTTAATAGCAATCAGCCCCAGCATTTT
V: TRBV7-6; J: TRBJ2-2; size: many; D: -; CDR3: CASSSDRINGELFF; DNA: TGTGCCAGCAGCTCCGACAGGATCAACGGGGAGCTGTTTTTT
V: TRBV19; J: TRBJ2-2; size: -; D: -; CDR3: CASSPTEKNTGELFF; DNA: TGTGCCAGTAGTCCGACAGAGAAGAACACCGGGGAGCTGTTTTTT
V: TRBV19; J: TRBJ2-4; size: -; D: -; CDR3: CASSSPYDKNIQYF; DNA: TGTGCCAGTAGTAGCCCTTATGACAAAAACATTCAGTACTTC
V: TRBV5-6; J: TRBJ2-7; size: -; D: -; CDR3: CASRPSGSYEQYF; DNA: TGTGCCAGCAGGCCCTCGGGCAGCTACGAGCAGTACTTC
V: TRBV20-1; J: TRBJ1-5; size: -; D: -; CDR3: CSARDPRGMNQPQHF; DNA: TGCAGTGCTAGAGATCCCCGGGGGATGAATCAGCCCCAGCATTTT
V: TRBV6-5; J: TRBJ1-1; size: few; D: -; CDR3: CASSYSGEETEAFF; DNA: TGTGCCAGCAGTTACTCCGGGGAGGAGACTGAAGCTTTCTTT
V: TRBV23-1; J: TRBJ2-1; size: -; D: -; CDR3: CASSLQLWQFF; DNA: TGCGCCAGCAGTCTTCAGCTGTGGCAGTTCTTC
V: TRBV6-6; J: TRBJ2-2; size: -; D: -; CDR3: CASSPDSGEDTGELFF; DNA: TGTGCCAGCAGTCCCGACTCGGGGGAGGACACCGGGGAGCTGTTTTTT
V: TRBV12-3/TRBV12-4; J: TRBJ2-7; size: -; D: -; CDR3: CASNQGGYEQYF; DNA: TGTGCCAGCAACCAAGGGGGGTACGAGCAGTACTTC
V: TRBV7-2; J: TRBJ1-4; size: few; D: TRBD1; CDR3: CASSWRTGTAEKLFF; DNA: TGTGCCAGCAGCTGGAGGACAGGGACCGCTGAAAAACTGTTTTTT
V: TRBV27; J: TRBJ2-5; size: -; D: -; CDR3: CASKTSTGQETQYF; DNA: TGTGCCAGCAAAACGTCAACAGGTCAGGAGACCCAGTACTTC
V: TRBV12-3/TRBV12-4; J: TRBJ1-5; size: -; D: -; CDR3: CASSMHLGSNQPQHF; DNA: TGTGCCAGCAGCATGCATCTAGGGAGCAATCAGCCCCAGCATTTT
V: TRBV6-1; J: TRBJ1-2; size: -; D: -; CDR3: CASSALGGANGYTF; DNA: TGTGCCAGCAGTGCCCTTGGGGGGGCAAATGGCTACACCTTC
V: TRBV10-3; J: TRBJ1-2; size: -; D: -; CDR3: CAISGYSTGANYGYTF; DNA: TGTGCCATCAGTGGATACTCGACAGGAGCTAACTATGGCTACACCTTC
V: TRBV4-1; J: TRBJ2-1; size: -; D: -; CDR3: CASSQGRGRSGNEQFF; DNA: TGCGCCAGCAGCCAAGGGCGGGGGCGCTCAGGGAATGAGCAGTTCTTC
V: TRBV12-3/TRBV12-4; J: TRBJ2-3; size: many; D: -; CDR3: CASSGPRTDTQYF; DNA: TGTGCGAGCTCCGGGCCTCGCACAGATACGCAGTATTTT
V: TRBV6-6; J: TRBJ2-2; size: -; D: TRBD2; CDR3: CASSYSKAGGGHTGELFF; DNA: TGTGCCAGCAGTTACTCGAAGGCGGGGGGAGGGCACACCGGGGAGCTGTTTTTT
V: TRBV6-2/TRBV6-3; J: TRBJ2-1; size: few; D: TRBD2; CDR3: CASSYGAGRAYNEQFF; DNA: TGTGCCAGCAGTTACGGAGCGGGGAGAGCCTACAATGAGCAGTTCTTC
V: TRBV15; J: TRBJ2-5; size: -; D: -; CDR3: CATTFMETQYF; DNA: TGTGCCACCACCTTCATGGAGACCCAGTACTTC
V: TRBV6-1; J: TRBJ1-3; size: -; D: -; CDR3: CASNLESSGNTIYF; DNA: TGTGCCAGCAATCTAGAGTCCTCTGGAAACACCATATATTTT
V: TRBV6-2/TRBV6-3; J: TRBJ1-5; size: few; D: -; CDR3: CASAIGFNQPQHF; DNA: TGTGCCAGCGCCATTGGATTCAATCAGCCCCAGCATTTT
V: TRBV5-6; J: TRBJ2-1; size: -; D: TRBD2; CDR3: CASSSPGTGGLFHEQFF; DNA: TGTGCCAGCAGCTCACCCGGGACGGGGGGGCTATTCCATGAGCAGTTCTTC
V: TRBV7-4; J: TRBJ1-1; size: -; D: -; CDR3: CASRGGLPEAFF; DNA: TGTGCCAGCAGGGGAGGGTTACCTGAAGCTTTCTTT
V: TRBV28; J: TRBJ1-5; size: -; D: -; CDR3: CASSFVGGTQPQHF; DNA: TGTGCCAGCAGTTTCGTCGGGGGAACTCAGCCCCAGCATTTT
V: TRBV6-1; J: TRBJ2-1; size: -; D: -; CDR3: CASSERGGAYNEQFF; DNA: TGTGCCAGCAGTGAAAGGGGTGGGGCCTACAATGAGCAGTTCTTC
V: TRBV6-5; J: TRBJ2-1; size: -; D: -; CDR3: CASTSHGGSSYNEQFF; DNA: TGTGCCAGCACTTCCCACGGCGGAAGCTCCTACAATGAGCAGTTCTTC
V: TRBV7-6; J: TRBJ2-1; size: many; D: -; CDR3: CASSLASAGSYNEQFF; DNA: TGTGCCAGCAGCTTAGCGTCGGCAGGGTCCTACAATGAGCAGTTCTTC